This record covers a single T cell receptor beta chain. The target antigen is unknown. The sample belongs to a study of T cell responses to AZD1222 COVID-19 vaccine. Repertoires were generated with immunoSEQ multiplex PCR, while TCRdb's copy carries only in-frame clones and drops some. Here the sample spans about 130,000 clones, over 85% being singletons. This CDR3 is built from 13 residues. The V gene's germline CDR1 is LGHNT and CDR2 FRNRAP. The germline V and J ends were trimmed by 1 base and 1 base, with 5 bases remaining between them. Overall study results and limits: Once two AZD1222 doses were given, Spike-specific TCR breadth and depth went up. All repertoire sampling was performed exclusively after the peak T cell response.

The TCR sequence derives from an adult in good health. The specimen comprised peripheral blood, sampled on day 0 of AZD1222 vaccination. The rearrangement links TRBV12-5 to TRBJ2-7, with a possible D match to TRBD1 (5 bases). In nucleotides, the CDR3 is TGTGCTAGTGGTTTGGAGGGGTCCTACGAGCAGTACTTC. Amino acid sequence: CASGLEGSYEQYF.